Below, 8 T cell receptor beta chains from the same sample are listed, as sequenced in a study of blood T cells in healthy people across ages. Sample-barcoded 5' priming and a J-beta primer mix drove a second PCR of 7 to 11 cycles. TCRdb itself ran the 5' RACE reads through MiXCR, one entry per CDR3 protein. This table has roughly 1,000,000 distinct CDR3 sequences, around 25% appearing once. This sample was also put to use in a study of T cells of mothers and their children.

Input material: blood. The receptor source for this set is a girl aged 2-10 years in good health.

This clonotype was seen ten or more times. The V and J genes are TRBV9 and TRBJ1-4; 7 bases are shared with TRBD1. The CDR3 sequence is 18 residues long. Germline assignment: CDR1 SGDLS and CDR2 YYNGEE. V was clipped by 0 bases and J by 2 bases; unmatched bases: 10. The CDR3 DNA is TGTGCCAGCAGCGTAGAGAGGGGGCCGCCAGAGACTAATGAAAAACTGTTTTTT. Translation gives CASSVERGPPETNEKLFF.

A few counts support this clonotype. The chain combines TRBV18 with TRBJ1-4, with unresolved D. The V and J ends lost 2 bases and 6 bases respectively, with 7 bases between them. CDR3 length equals 13 residues. Germline V lookup: CDR1 KGHSH, CDR2 LQKENI. The CDR3 loop is CASSPERDEKLFF. Written as DNA, the CDR3 is TGTGCCAGCTCACCAGAGAGGGATGAAAAACTGTTTTTT.

Remarks on this clonotype: With a much larger clone just one base away, this may be a read error. The chain joins TRBV12-3 or TRBV12-4 to TRBJ2-5; either TRBD1 or TRBD2 may fit D (6 bases each). The J call may be incorrect, as the DNA end agrees better with TRBJ2-1. This CDR3 has 11 residues. The CDR3 loop reads CASDGGSKQFF. In DNA form, the CDR3 reads TGTGCCAGCGACGGGGGCAGCAAGCAGTTCTTC.

This clonotype came up a few times. This chain uses TRBV5-1 with TRBJ1-4; D ambiguous. The CDR3 has 14 residues. V lost 0 bases and J lost 3, with 6 bases in between. In germline, CDR1 is SGHRS, CDR2 YFSETQ. CDR3 DNA: TGCGCCAGCAGCTTGGAAACAGCTAATGAAAAACTGTTTTTT. This gives the protein CASSLETANEKLFF.

The chain recombines TRBV5-5 with TRBJ1-2; TRBD1 might be the D (6 bases). Trimming took off 2 bases at V and 1 base at J, with 12 bases between the two ends. CDR1 is SGHKS, CDR2 YYEKEE, per germline (reference sequence). This CDR3 comprises 15 residues. CDR3 in amino acids: CASSFGQGLNYGYTF. CDR3 in DNA: TGTGCCAGCAGCTTCGGTCAGGGGCTTAACTATGGCTACACCTTC.

This clonotype came up a few times. The chain joins TRBV7-2 to TRBJ2-5; D might be TRBD1 (6 bases). The DNA end is more similar to TRBJ2-7, so the J call may be wrong. This CDR3 has 14 residues. Germline V gene lookup returns CDR1 SGHTA and CDR2 FQGNSA. Written as DNA, the CDR3 is TGTGCCAGCAGCTTAATCACAGGGACCTACGAGCAGTACTTC. Its protein product is CASSLITGTYEQYF.

The chain combines TRBV7-2 with TRBJ2-1; 9 bases align to TRBD1. The CDR3 runs 15 residues. The V segment lost 5 bases and the J segment 5 bases; nucleotides outside the gene matches: 7. Per the germline V gene, CDR1 is SGHTA and CDR2 is FQGNSA. CDR3 in amino acids: CASSVTGGSHNEQFF. The CDR3 nucleotides read TGTGCCAGCAGCGTTACAGGGGGCAGTCACAATGAGCAGTTCTTC.

V usage is TRBV7-9 and J usage is TRBJ1-4; 8 positions agree with TRBD1. The CDR3 runs 18 residues. The germline CDR1 and CDR2 sequences are SEHNR and FQNEAQ (reference sequence). V gave up 5 bases and J gave up 3 bases; unmatched junction bases: 14. The CDR3 loop is CASSTLGQVMPANEKLFF. In nucleotides, the CDR3 is TGTGCCAGCAGCACCCTGGGACAGGTGATGCCGGCTAATGAAAAACTGTTTTTT.